These T cell receptor beta chains were read from a single sample in a study of response to subunit inactivated influenza vaccine. TCRdb reanalysed the RT-PCR reads using MiXCR and keeps one entry per CDR3 protein. Found here are around 790,000 distinct CDR3 sequences, 21% of them singletons; the top ten hold about 10%. The specimen comprised PBMCs from blood, sampled less than 6 days after vaccination. The origin of the receptors is a man aged 45-65 years who received an inactivated influenza vaccine. The CDR3 runs from the conserved cysteine through the conserved F or W. D genes are given only for firm matches. Rows may omit the clone size; those that give it use once, few, many or a size class.

v_call	clone_size	d_call	j_call	cdr3_aa	cdr3_nt
TRBV4-2	NA	TRBD2	TRBJ2-7	CASSQEFWGGSSYEQYF	TGTGCCAGCAGCCAAGAATTTTGGGGGGGGAGCTCCTACGAGCAGTACTTC
TRBV7-2	NA	TRBD1	TRBJ2-1	CASRLAAGGSYNEQFF	TGTGCCAGCAGGCTAGCAGCAGGGGGATCCTACAATGAGCAGTTCTTC
TRBV5-1	few	NA	TRBJ1-1	CASNKDYSYTEAFF	TGCGCCAGCAACAAGGACTACTCCTACACTGAAGCTTTCTTT
TRBV28	few	TRBD2	TRBJ2-7	CASSINVLAGEEQYF	TGTGCCAGCAGTATAAATGTCCTAGCGGGAGAAGAGCAGTACTTC
TRBV6-1	NA	NA	TRBJ1-5	CASSDEGIGNQPQHF	TGTGCCAGCAGCGACGAGGGGATTGGCAATCAGCCCCAGCATTTT
TRBV13	NA	NA	TRBJ2-5	CASRQEGRGETQYF	TGTGCCAGCAGACAAGAGGGTCGGGGGGAGACCCAGTACTTC
TRBV5-1	few	NA	TRBJ2-7	CASGQQGGYEQYF	TGCGCCAGCGGTCAGCAGGGGGGATACGAGCAGTACTTC
TRBV7-9	few	NA	TRBJ2-1	CAWGGGHLSYNEQFF	TGTGCCTGGGGAGGTGGGCACCTCTCCTACAATGAGCAGTTCTTC
TRBV30	few	TRBD2	TRBJ2-3	CAWSGGAQDTQYF	TGTGCCTGGAGCGGGGGGGCCCAAGATACGCAGTATTTT
TRBV5-1	NA	TRBD2	TRBJ2-5	CASSLEGTRGETQYF	TGCGCCAGCAGCTTGGAAGGGACTAGAGGCGAGACCCAGTACTTC
TRBV7-9	medium-sized	TRBD2	TRBJ2-3	CASSSELAGVATDTQYF	TGTGCCAGCAGCTCCGAACTAGCGGGAGTCGCCACAGATACGCAGTATTTT
TRBV11-1	NA	NA	TRBJ2-2	CASTETANTGELFF	TGTGCCAGCACCGAGACTGCGAACACCGGGGAGCTGTTTTTT
TRBV20-1	few	TRBD2	TRBJ2-1	CSAHRLAGRNEQFF	TGCAGTGCACATCGACTAGCGGGGAGAAATGAGCAGTTCTTC
TRBV6-5	few	TRBD1	TRBJ1-5	CASSYSTDREGPQHF	TGTGCCAGCAGTTACTCGACGGACAGGGAAGGTCCCCAGCATTTT
TRBV4-1	NA	TRBD1	TRBJ2-7	CASSRESGTGFYEQYF	TGCGCCAGCAGCCGAGAGTCCGGGACAGGGTTTTACGAGCAGTACTTC
TRBV10-3	few	TRBD1	TRBJ1-3	CATRDSLSGNTIYF	TGTGCCACCCGGGACAGCTTATCCGGAAACACCATATATTTT
TRBV29-1	NA	TRBD1	TRBJ2-3	CSARGQGGNTDTQYF	TGCAGCGCTAGGGGACAGGGAGGGAACACAGATACGCAGTATTTT
TRBV15	NA	TRBD1	TRBJ2-2	CATSAGTGRDGELFF	TGTGCCACCAGCGCCGGGACAGGGAGGGACGGGGAGCTGTTTTTT
TRBV6-1	few	NA	TRBJ1-2	CASSRGRGNYGYTF	TGTGCCAGCAGTCGGGGCCGGGGTAACTATGGCTACACCTTC
TRBV6-1	NA	NA	TRBJ1-1	CASSDRTNTEAFF	TGTGCCAGCAGTGACCGGACTAACACTGAAGCTTTCTTT
TRBV6-1	few	NA	TRBJ2-5	CASSKGRLEETQYF	TGTGCCAGCAGTAAGGGACGGCTCGAAGAGACCCAGTACTTC
TRBV29-1	few	TRBD2	TRBJ2-1	CSAKEGLAAINEQFF	TGCAGCGCCAAGGAGGGACTAGCGGCCATCAATGAGCAGTTCTTC
TRBV7-2	NA	NA	TRBJ2-3	CASREGGGRTDTQYF	TGTGCCAGCAGGGAAGGAGGCGGAAGGACAGATACGCAGTATTTT
TRBV7-9	NA	TRBD2	TRBJ2-7	CASSLITGGPFYEQYF	TGTGCCAGCAGCTTGATAACGGGAGGGCCTTTTTACGAGCAGTACTTC
TRBV5-1	few	NA	TRBJ1-2	CASSLWGWDYGYTF	TGCGCCAGCAGCTTGTGGGGCTGGGACTATGGCTACACCTTC
TRBV5-1	NA	NA	TRBJ2-5	CASSYGNHQLKETQYF	TGCGCCAGCAGCTACGGGAATCACCAGCTAAAAGAGACCCAGTACTTC
TRBV30	NA	NA	TRBJ2-5	CAWSVNLAEKHF	TGTGCCTGGAGTGTAAATCTGGCAGAGAAGCACTTC
TRBV24-1	NA	TRBD1	TRBJ1-5	CATSERTGQNQPQHF	TGTGCCACCAGTGAACGGACAGGGCAAAATCAGCCCCAGCATTTT
TRBV6-2/TRBV6-3	NA	NA	TRBJ2-7	CASSPRPVFGEQYF	TGTGCCAGCAGTCCCAGACCGGTGTTCGGCGAGCAGTACTTC
TRBV7-2	few	TRBD2	TRBJ2-3	CASSHLAGAFTDTQYF	TGTGCCAGCAGCCATCTAGCGGGAGCCTTCACAGATACGCAGTATTTT
TRBV12-3/TRBV12-4	NA	NA	TRBJ2-2	CASSLGVVGELFF	TGTGCCAGCAGTTTAGGGGTTGTTGGGGAGCTGTTTTTT
TRBV20-1	many	TRBD2	TRBJ2-1	CSARWVGSGSDEQFF	TGCAGTGCTAGATGGGTAGGTAGCGGGAGCGATGAGCAGTTCTTC
TRBV13	many	NA	TRBJ1-1	CASSLVAENTEAFF	TGTGCCAGCAGCTTAGTCGCTGAGAACACTGAAGCTTTCTTT
TRBV6-1	NA	NA	TRBJ1-5	CASSEGPNQPQHF	TGTGCCAGCAGTGAAGGGCCCAATCAGCCCCAGCATTTT
TRBV4-3	few	NA	TRBJ2-1	CASSLPGTDNEQFF	TGCGCCAGCAGCCTACCCGGGACGGACAATGAGCAGTTCTTC
TRBV7-9	few	NA	TRBJ2-3	CASSSADRRTDTQYF	TGTGCCAGCAGCTCCGCCGACAGAAGAACAGATACGCAGTATTTT
TRBV4-3	few	NA	TRBJ1-6	CASSQAGYSDSPLHF	TGCGCCAGCAGCCAAGCGGGATATAGTGATTCACCCCTCCACTTT
TRBV18	NA	NA	TRBJ1-1	CASSSLRSEAFF	TGTGCCAGCTCAAGTCTCCGCTCTGAAGCTTTCTTT
TRBV18	NA	TRBD2	TRBJ2-2	CASSPQRGSVGELFF	TGTGCCAGCTCACCACAGCGGGGTTCGGTCGGGGAGCTGTTTTTT
TRBV12-3/TRBV12-4	NA	TRBD1	TRBJ2-3	CASSIVPGGFGDTQYF	TGTGCCAGCAGTATTGTACCAGGGGGCTTTGGAGATACGCAGTATTTT
TRBV20-1	many	NA	TRBJ2-7	CSARDPGGLYEQYF	TGCAGTGCTAGAGATCCGGGGGGCCTCTACGAGCAGTACTTC
TRBV9	NA	NA	TRBJ2-3	CASSFRDTRTDTQYF	TGTGCCAGCAGCTTCCGGGACACTCGCACAGATACGCAGTATTTT
TRBV7-9	many	NA	TRBJ2-7	CASGLPSHSSYEQYF	TGTGCCAGCGGCTTACCTTCACACTCCTCCTACGAGCAGTACTTC
TRBV5-1	NA	NA	TRBJ2-3	CASSPKGGGADTQYF	TGCGCCAGCAGCCCTAAGGGGGGTGGCGCAGATACGCAGTATTTT
TRBV20-1	NA	NA	TRBJ1-2	CSATAIRSYGYTF	TGCAGTGCTACCGCCATCAGGTCCTATGGCTACACCTTC